This entry lists 20 T cell receptor beta chains sequenced from one sample in a study of shared clonotypes between healthy human individuals. Profiling relied on immunoSEQ multiplex PCR, and the TCRdb table lists in-frame clones only, not all of them. The sample shows some 980,000 clones, more than 75% of them seen only once. Sequenced material: memory CD4+ T cells sorted from blood. Subset reported: CD45RA-negative fraction. These TCRs come from a man younger than 30 in good health.

CDR3 sequence (DNA): TGTGCCTGGAGTGTACGGAACAACCAGTTTAACTATGGCTACACCTTC. This sequence encodes CAWSVRNNQFNYGYTF. The V gene is TRBV30, the J gene TRBJ1-2; no clear D. V gave up 0 bases and J gave up 1 base, with 15 bases separating them. CDR1 is GTSNPN and CDR2 is SVGIG in the germline V gene (reference sequence). The CDR3 has 16 residues.

V is TRBV5-6 and J is TRBJ2-3; D may be TRBD1 or TRBD2 (5 bases each). Trimming removed 9 bases at V and 4 bases at J, with 24 bases between. The length of the CDR3 is 16 residues. Germline CDR1 reads SGHDT; CDR2 reads YYEEEE. Here the CDR3 reads CATKKSGGRGSDTQYF. The CDR3 nucleotides read TGTGCCACCAAAAAGAGTGGGGGTAGGGGATCAGATACGCAGTATTTT.

This clone was seen more than once but under ten times. In the same sample, other DNA sequences code for this CDR3. The V and J genes are TRBV27 and TRBJ2-3, with D perhaps given as TRBD1 or TRBD2 (5 bases each). From germline, CDR1 is MNHEY and CDR2 SMNVEV (reference sequence). Trimming removed 3 bases at V and 3 bases at J, with 10 bases between. The CDR3 consists of 14 residues. The CDR3 spells CASSFQGRTDTQYF. DNA of the CDR3: TGTGCCAGCAGTTTTCAGGGACGGACAGATACGCAGTATTTT.

Concerning this clone itself: The same CDR3 can be traced to other DNA sequences in this sample. This chain connects TRBV28 to TRBJ2-7, with no clear D. The CDR3 covers 13 residues. Germline V gene sequence: CDR1 MDHEN, CDR2 SYDVKM. V was clipped by 3 bases and J by 3 bases, with 9 bases between them. The CDR3 is CASSFGGNYEQYF. The CDR3 DNA follows: TGTGCCAGCAGTTTTGGTGGGAACTACGAGCAGTACTTC.

This chain connects TRBV19 to TRBJ2-7, with 10 bases matching TRBD1. The V segment lost 9 bases and the J segment 6 bases; nucleotides outside the gene matches: 8. The CDR3 length is 13 residues. CDR1 is LNHDA and CDR2 is SQIVND in the germline V gene (reference sequence). The CDR3 here is CASRQGARGEQYF. CDR3 nucleotide sequence: TGTGCCAGCCGACAGGGGGCGCGCGGCGAGCAGTACTTC.

The J gene is TRBJ2-1, the V gene TRBV4-3; unclear D gene. The CDR3 contains 15 residues. V lost 5 bases and J lost 7, with 18 bases in between. Germline CDR1 reads LGHNA; CDR2 reads YSLEER. This chain's CDR3 is CASSVVPAVSNEQFF. The CDR3 region has the DNA TGCGCCAGCAGCGTCGTACCCGCGGTCTCTAATGAGCAGTTCTTC.

The V and J genes are TRBV19 and TRBJ1-6; a weak D match, TRBD1 (5 bases). The ends were cut back, 4 bases at V and 3 bases at J, with 13 bases in the middle. Germline V gene lookup returns CDR1 LNHDA and CDR2 SQIVND (reference sequence). The CDR3 loop spans 16 amino acids. Here the CDR3 reads CASSTGKGIYNSPLHF. DNA of the CDR3: TGTGCCAGTAGTACGGGAAAGGGGATCTATAATTCACCCCTCCACTTT.

The rearrangement links TRBV7-8 to TRBJ1-2; no reliable D call. Germline V gene sequence: CDR1 SGHVS, CDR2 FQNEAQ. CDR3 length: 12 residues. Deletions cut 3 bases from V and 8 bases from J, with 10 bases between. CDR3 loop: CASSFDTGGYTF. The CDR3 DNA reads TGTGCCAGCAGCTTCGACACGGGAGGCTACACCTTC.

The chain recombines TRBV7-2 with TRBJ2-3; D is undetermined. CDR3 length: 16 amino acids. Trimming took 2 bases from V and 0 from J, leaving 12 bases between them. Looked up from germline, CDR1 is SGHTA and CDR2 is FQGNSA. The chain's CDR3 is CASSLFGYQSTDTQYF. Written as DNA, the CDR3 is TGTGCCAGCAGCTTATTCGGCTACCAGAGCACAGATACGCAGTATTTT.

Regarding this clone: Other DNA sequences within the sample encode an identical CDR3. V and J are TRBV4-1 and TRBJ2-2; D remains unclear. Germline lookup yields CDR1 MGHRA and CDR2 YSYEKL. The V end was cut by 0 bases, the J end by 0 bases, with 8 bases between. This CDR3 region has 16 residues. The CDR3 DNA reads as TGCGCCAGCAGCCAAGAACCCCCACCGAACACCGGGGAGCTGTTTTTT. Its protein is CASSQEPPPNTGELFF.

Comment on this clone: Different DNA sequences within this sample yield the same CDR3. The chain employs TRBV11-2 and TRBJ1-1, with D tentatively TRBD1 (5 bases). The germline V gene encodes CDR1 SGHAT and CDR2 FQNNGV. The CDR3 contains 14 residues. V lost 4 bases and J 1 base, leaving 10 bases between the germline ends. The DNA for the CDR3 is TGTGCCAGCAGCTCTACAGGATCGAACACTGAAGCTTTCTTT. Protein: CASSSTGSNTEAFF.

This sequence joins TRBV7-9 and TRBJ1-6, with D possibly being TRBD1 (5 bases). V lost 4 bases and J 0 bases, leaving 16 bases between the germline ends. From germline, CDR1 is SEHNR and CDR2 FQNEAQ (reference sequence). The CDR3 has 18 residues. CDR3 in DNA: TGTGCCAGCAGCTCACCCCAGGGAGGTAGCTCCTATAATTCACCCCTCCACTTT. It codes for CASSSPQGGSSYNSPLHF.

This clone has only a few counts. V and J are TRBV10-3 and TRBJ2-7; 13 nucleotides match TRBD2. CDR1 is ENHRY, CDR2 SYGVKD, per germline. The CDR3 extends over 16 amino acids. V trimming: 5 bases; J trimming: 4 bases; junction bases outside the gene matches: 8. CDR3 region: CAISPTSGGAQYEQYF. The CDR3 DNA reads as TGTGCCATCAGTCCAACTAGCGGGGGGGCTCAGTACGAGCAGTACTTC.

This chain uses TRBV7-9 with TRBJ1-3, with D tentatively TRBD1 (5 bases). Trimming removed 5 bases from V and 0 bases from J, with 17 bases in between. Germline lookup yields CDR1 SEHNR and CDR2 FQNEAQ (reference sequence). The CDR3 is 17 amino acids. The CDR3 protein is CASSLGVSLSSGNTIYF. The CDR3 nucleotides are TGTGCCAGCAGCCTAGGGGTTAGTCTCAGCTCTGGAAACACCATATATTTT. The whole variable domain, remainder taken from reference TRBV7-9 and TRBJ1-3, is DTGVSQNPRHKITKRGQNVTFRCDPISEHNRLYWYRQTLGQGPEFLTYFQNEAQLEKSRLLSDRFSAERPKGSFSTLEIQRTEQGDSAMYLCASSLGVSLSSGNTIYFGEGSWLTVV.

This clone showed up just once. The chain combines TRBV11-2 with TRBJ2-3; tentative D call: TRBD2 (6 bases). CDR3 length: 16 residues. CDR1 SGHAT and CDR2 FQNNGV come from the germline V gene. With 5 bases removed from V and 1 base from J, the gap between germline ends came to 16 bases. DNA for the CDR3: TGTGCCAGCAGCATCAACGGGGGAACCGGCACAGATACGCAGTATTTT. As protein: CASSINGGTGTDTQYF.

The chain has TRBV21-1 and TRBJ2-1; TRBD2 is taken as the D call from the table, unchecked against the DNA. TRBV21-1 is assigned pseudogene status. The length of the CDR3 is 14 residues. CDR3 sequence (DNA): TGTGCCAGCAGCAAACTAGCGGAATACAATGAGCAGTTCTTC. Translating gives CASSKLAEYNEQFF.

Only a few counts were recorded for this clone. The rearrangement uses TRBV30 and TRBJ1-2; D possibly corresponds to TRBD1 (5 bases). CDR3 length equals 14 residues. CDR1 is GTSNPN and CDR2 is SVGIG in the germline V gene (reference sequence). V was clipped by 1 base and J by 0 bases, with 9 bases between them. CDR3 in amino acids: CAWSAGTSNYGYTF. DNA of the CDR3: TGTGCCTGGAGTGCTGGGACTTCTAACTATGGCTACACCTTC.

This chain connects TRBV7-9 to TRBJ2-1; D call uncertain. V dropped 2 bases and J dropped 9 bases, with 5 bases sitting between them. From germline, CDR1 is SEHNR and CDR2 FQNEAQ (reference sequence). CDR3 length equals 11 residues. The CDR3 spells CASSLWAEQFF. The CDR3 DNA is TGTGCCAGCAGCTTATGGGCTGAGCAGTTCTTC.

CDR3 DNA: TGTGCCAGCAGTCTCAGGGGGTCAGGAAACACCATATATTTT. This translates into CASSLRGSGNTIYF. The chain is built from TRBV27 and TRBJ1-3, with 7 nucleotides matching TRBD1. This CDR3 has 14 residues. The junction had 5 bases not matched to a gene; V was cut back by 5 bases and J by 4 bases. Germline V CDR1 and CDR2: MNHEY, SMNVEV (reference sequence).

Turning to this clone: The junction does not match germline at one end; this may be a read error. The chain carries TRBV7-7 and TRBJ2-7; TRBD2 aligns across 8 bases. Per the germline V gene, CDR1 is SSHAT and CDR2 is FNYEAQ (reference sequence). The CDR3 is made up of 15 amino acids. In nucleotides, the CDR3 is TGTGCTAGCAGCTTAGCAGCGGGAGAGTTCTACGAGCAGTACTTC. Translated, it gives CASSLAAGEFYEQYF.